The rows below give T cell receptor beta chains drawn from one sample of a study of blood T cell repertoires in COVID-19. Libraries were prepared by immunoSEQ multiplex PCR; TCRdb keeps only in-frame clonotypes and omits some of them. The sample holds about 230,000 clones, roughly 85% seen once. Input material: peripheral blood. These receptors were collected from a middle-aged man with acute or convalescent COVID-19. The conserved cysteine and the conserved F or W are not part of the CDR3 here. The D gene is left open where the match is weak.

d_gene,v_gene,CDR3aa
TRBD1,TRBV14,ASSHQKGQGNTEAF
TRBD2,TRBV5-6,ASTTGLGLNEQF
TRBD2,TRBV12-5,ASGLVYLAGAATYNEQF
NA,TRBV12-1,ASSFARTRIGSYEQY
NA,TRBV23-1,ASSRHRVTTDTQY
TRBD1,TRBV9,ASSVAGGEGTDTQY
NA,TRBV7-8,ASSLLQVTTDTQY
NA,TRBV10-3,AIGLLSSGANVLT
TRBD1,TRBV5-1,ASSLRTGGVGELF
NA,TRBV15,ATSRGRVGLYEQY